A single T cell receptor beta chain is shown here with its context. The antigen it recognizes is unknown. Base qualities are missing; no much larger clone stands one base away. The sample comes from a study of high-grade serous ovarian cancer treatment subgroups (dated by TCRdb to about 2021). Background on the whole study: A mean of 14,192 reads and 7,500 or so unique TCR beta rearrangements per sample was generated by sequencing. The study profiled TCR beta repertoires in high-grade serous ovarian cancer patients grouped by complete gross resection or neoadjuvant chemotherapy response under a laparoscopic triage algorithm. The roughly 30-patient cohort included ten or so patients with no residual disease after primary surgery (R0), ten or so excellent NACT responders, and ten or so poor NACT responders. One primary tumor sample and two metastatic tumor samples were collected from each patient, for a total of 95 or so samples.

The 100 or so tumor samples underwent high-throughput TCR profiling using ImmunoSEQ. The paper's processing steps were these. Repertoire diversity metrics included richness (unique productive sequences), clonality, evenness and relatedness; Bhattacharyya coefficient assessed similarity between samples. A sensitivity analysis that removed TCRs with fewer than two reads produced consistent conclusions. Sourced from immuneACCESS, this table was stored by TCRdb with only in-frame sequences that have V and J called. A share of the clones is absent; for the studies checked, an unresolved V gene accounts for under half, and the remainder has no known explanation. V and J calls and clone size are those listed in that table; D and trimming were worked out from the DNA. The sample has about 39,000 clones on record, around three quarters of them singletons. In total, the top ten clones hold about 3% of the sample.

Tumor samples were collected prior to definitive surgery or chemotherapy. Genomic DNA extraction was performed by the MD Anderson Biospecimen Extraction Resource, and TCR sequencing was carried out by the MD Anderson Cancer Genomics Laboratory. Results and caveats for the whole study, not just this receptor: The TCR repertoire analyses centered on CDR3, and CDR1 and CDR2 were not analyzed. TCR clonal relatedness showed a positive correlation with neoantigen level and a trend toward positive correlation with copy number variation and mutation load from whole-genome sequencing. Because bulk tumor TCR sequencing provided no spatial information, insight into HGSC tumor complexity and diversity was limited. Repertoire similarity between tumors of the same patient ranged 0.11 to 0.79, whereas almost no similarity was seen between different patients.

Deletion took 6 bases off V and 0 bases off J, with a span of 27 bases between the germline ends. The CDR3 numbers 20 residues from cysteine through phenylalanine. Solely the CDR3 DNA is kept, with 60 bases framed from the first base. The germline V gene specifies MDHEN as CDR1 and SYDVKM as CDR2. The sample comprised tumor tissue. This receptor chain uses TRBV28 and TRBJ1-5, with no reliable assignment of the D segment. The clonotype comes from a human donor with high-grade serous ovarian cancer. The CDR3 has the sequence CASRFPRLSSSILSNQPQHF. Read as DNA, the sequence is TGTGCCAGCAGGTTCCCGAGGCTTAGCTCCAGTATACTTAGCAATCAGCCCCAGCATTTT.